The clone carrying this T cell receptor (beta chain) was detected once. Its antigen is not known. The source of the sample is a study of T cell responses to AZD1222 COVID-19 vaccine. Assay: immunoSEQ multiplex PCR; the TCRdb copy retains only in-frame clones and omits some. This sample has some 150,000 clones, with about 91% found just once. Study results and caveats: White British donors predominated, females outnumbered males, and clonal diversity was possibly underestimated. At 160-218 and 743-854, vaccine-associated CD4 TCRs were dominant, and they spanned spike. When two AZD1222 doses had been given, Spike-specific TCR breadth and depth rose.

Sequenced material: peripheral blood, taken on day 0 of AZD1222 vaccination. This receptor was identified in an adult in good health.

CDR3 region: CASSFVVHEQYF. CDR3 nucleotides: TGTGCCAGCAGCTTCGTGGTCCACGAGCAGTACTTC. The V call is TRBV7-8, the J call TRBJ2-7; D gene uncertain. Germline V gene lookup returns CDR1 SGHVS and CDR2 FQNEAQ. This CDR3 contains 12 residues. V was cut by 3 bases and J by 5 bases, with 8 bases left in between.